These 2 T cell receptor beta chains came from one sample sequenced in a study of blood T cell repertoires in COVID-19. The assay was immunoSEQ multiplex PCR, and TCRdb's table has in-frame clones only and misses some. The table includes 310,000 or so clones, approximately 86% detected once. Sequencing input: peripheral blood. These receptors were collected from a woman between 45 and 60 years old who had recovered from COVID-19.

This clone was counted a single time. The J gene is TRBJ1-5, the V gene TRBV19; D is uncertain. Germline assignment: CDR1 LNHDA and CDR2 SQIVND (reference sequence). The CDR3 spans 15 residues. V was trimmed by 6 bases and J by 7 bases, leaving 19 bases between them. The CDR3 protein is CASSDSTTGEQPQHF. The CDR3 nucleotides read TGTGCCAGTAGCGATTCGACGACGGGAGAGCAGCCCCAGCATTTT.

The rearrangement joins TRBV20-1 to TRBJ1-6; 8 nucleotides align to TRBD1. Trimming took 3 bases from V and 6 from J; bases not matched to a gene: 10. Germline V gene sequence: CDR1 DFQATT, CDR2 SNEGSKA (reference sequence). This CDR3 contains 16 residues. The CDR3 region is CSASPLSTGANSPLHF. CDR3 coding DNA: TGCAGTGCTAGTCCCTTATCGACAGGGGCTAATTCACCCCTCCACTTT.